The rows below give T cell receptor beta chains drawn from one sample of a study of high-grade serous ovarian cancer treatment subgroups. The table came from immunoSEQ multiplex PCR; TCRdb's copy has only in-frame clones and leaves some out. The table records some 12,000 clones, about four fifths of them present only once. The sample comprised tumor tissue. These receptors all come from a human donor with high-grade serous ovarian cancer. CDR3s include the opening cysteine and the closing phenylalanine or tryptophan. Fields, in order: CDR3 length, J gene, D gene, clone size, V gene, CDR3 DNA, CDR3 protein. The D gene is left open where the match is weak. Some rows have no size entry. The others give once, few or many, or a class for an expanded clone.

14	TRBJ1-5	-	-	TRBV10-3	TGTGCCACCGGGGGGCACCTTAGCAATCAGCCCCAGCATTTT	CATGGHLSNQPQHF
13	TRBJ2-2	TRBD1	-	TRBV7-9	TGTGCCAACGACAGGGAACCGGCCGGGGAGCTGTTTTTT	CANDREPAGELFF
15	TRBJ1-1	TRBD1	-	TRBV7-2	TGTGCCAGCAGCCGTTTAACAGGGGCCGGCACTGAAGCTTTCTTT	CASSRLTGAGTEAFF
15	TRBJ1-4	-	-	TRBV6-5	TGTGCCAGCAGCCATGGGGAAGGGAGAGGTGAAAAACTGTTTTTT	CASSHGEGRGEKLFF
13	TRBJ2-1	TRBD2	-	TRBV29-1	TGCAGCGCGGGACTAGCCTTAGTAGATGAGCAGTTCTTC	CSAGLALVDEQFF
13	TRBJ1-4	-	-	TRBV19	TGTGCCAGTAGTATACCCGACATAGGAAAACTGTTTTTT	CASSIPDIGKLFF
13	TRBJ1-4	-	-	TRBV6-1	TGTGCCAGCAGTACTCCGGGAAATGAAAAACTGTTTTTT	CASSTPGNEKLFF
18	TRBJ2-7	TRBD2	-	TRBV5-1	TGCGCCAGCAGCTTGGACCCGGTGCATAGCGGGAGGGCCTACGAGCAGTACTTC	CASSLDPVHSGRAYEQYF
13	TRBJ1-2	-	-	TRBV10-1	TGCGCCAGCAGTGACCTCCCAGGGGAAGGCTACACCTTC	CASSDLPGEGYTF
11	TRBJ1-1	-	-	TRBV11-2	TGTGCCAGTCGGGGGGACCTTAAAGCTTTCTTT	CASRGDLKAFF
17	TRBJ2-1	TRBD2	-	TRBV4-1	TGCGCCAGCAGCCAAGGGGGACTAGCGGGATATAACAATGAGCAGTTCTTC	CASSQGGLAGYNNEQFF
16	TRBJ2-1	TRBD2	-	TRBV10-1	TGCGCCAGCAGTGAGTCCGGGACGGGAGGAAACAATGAGCAGTTCTTC	CASSESGTGGNNEQFF
11	TRBJ2-5	-	-	TRBV19	TGTGCCAGTAGTAAACAAGAGACCCAGTACTTC	CASSKQETQYF
15	TRBJ2-7	-	-	TRBV9	TGTGCCAGCAGCGTAGAGGCAGGGTTGTCCTACGAGCAGTACTTC	CASSVEAGLSYEQYF
12	TRBJ1-2	TRBD1	-	TRBV29-1	TGCAGCGTTGGACAGGGAGGGAATGGCTACACCTTC	CSVGQGGNGYTF
12	TRBJ2-7	-	few	TRBV7-9	TGTGCCAGCACTACCTCCCTCTATGAGCAGTACTTC	CASTTSLYEQYF
14	TRBJ2-5	-	-	TRBV5-1	TGCGCCAGCAGCTTTAGAGAAGGGGGGGAGACCCAGTACTTC	CASSFREGGETQYF
15	TRBJ1-2	TRBD1	-	TRBV6-1	TGTGCCAGCAGTGCCTCCGGGACAGCATTTGTCGGCTACACCTTC	CASSASGTAFVGYTF
17	TRBJ1-2	TRBD1	-	TRBV4-2	TGTGCCAGCAGCCAAGAAGTACTACCGACAGGGAACTATGGCTACACCTTC	CASSQEVLPTGNYGYTF
15	TRBJ1-2	-	-	TRBV30	TGTGCCTGGACTAACGTTGTCGGGAGGGGATATGGCTACACCTTC	CAWTNVVGRGYGYTF
14	TRBJ1-5	TRBD1	once	TRBV19	TGTGCCAGTAACCCCGGGACAGGGGATCAGCCCCAGCATTTT	CASNPGTGDQPQHF
14	TRBJ2-3	-	once	TRBV19	TGTGCCAGTAGTATGAACGAGTACACAGATACGCAGTATTTT	CASSMNEYTDTQYF
15	TRBJ1-2	-	-	TRBV2	TGTGCCAGCAGTGAGGACGGACGGCGTTTTTATGGCTACACCTTC	CASSEDGRRFYGYTF
13	TRBJ2-7	-	-	TRBV9	TGTGCCAGCAGCTCCGGGGCCTCCTACGAGCAGTACTTC	CASSSGASYEQYF
15	TRBJ2-7	TRBD2	-	TRBV19	TGTGCCAGTAGTTACGAACCGGGACTAGTAAACGAGCAGTACTTC	CASSYEPGLVNEQYF
14	TRBJ2-1	TRBD2	-	TRBV19	TGTGCCAGTTCGGGACTAGCGGTAATGAATGAGCAGTTCTTC	CASSGLAVMNEQFF
11	TRBJ1-1	-	-	TRBV6-1	TGTGCCAGCATTGAGAACACTGAAGCTTTCTTT	CASIENTEAFF
15	TRBJ1-2	TRBD1	-	TRBV5-1	TGCGCCAGCAGCTTAGCAGGGGGCGAAAACTATGGCTACACCTTC	CASSLAGGENYGYTF
16	TRBJ1-3	TRBD1	-	TRBV6-6	TGTGCCAGCAGTTACACAGGGGTGTTTTCTGGAAACACCATATATTTT	CASSYTGVFSGNTIYF
15	TRBJ2-7	TRBD2	-	TRBV6-6	TGTGCCAGCAGTTTAGCCGGGACTAGCGTGCACGAGCAGTACTTC	CASSLAGTSVHEQYF
17	TRBJ1-5	TRBD1	once	TRBV28	TGTGCCAGCAGTCCACACGGGACAGGGTATAGCAATCAGCCCCAGCATTTT	CASSPHGTGYSNQPQHF
13	TRBJ2-7	-	-	TRBV28	TGTGCCAGCAAGGGGACAAGCCACTACGAGCAGTACTTC	CASKGTSHYEQYF
14	TRBJ1-2	-	-	TRBV7-9	TGTGCCAGCAGCTTACCGGCCAGAAACTATGGCTACACCTTC	CASSLPARNYGYTF
16	TRBJ2-7	-	-	TRBV27	TGTGCCAGCAGTCTAGGGTCGTACACAGGCTCCTACGAGCAGTACTTC	CASSLGSYTGSYEQYF
16	TRBJ2-3	-	-	TRBV7-2	TGTGCCAGCAGCTCCCGGTGGCCGGCCGGTTCAGATACGCAGTATTTT	CASSSRWPAGSDTQYF
17	TRBJ2-7	TRBD2	-	TRBV11-2	TGTGCCGAATCGAACCTAGCGGGTCAAGCTGGCTCCTACGAGCAGTACTTC	CAESNLAGQAGSYEQYF
17	TRBJ1-5	-	-	TRBV28	TGTGCCAGCCTTACCCCGAGTGGGGAAATGAGCAATCAGCCCCAGCATTTT	CASLTPSGEMSNQPQHF
12	TRBJ1-2	-	few	TRBV11-2	TGTGCCAGCAGCTTAGATCTTGAGGGCTACACCTTC	CASSLDLEGYTF
14	TRBJ1-1	-	-	TRBV28	TGTGCCAGCAGTTTTTTGTCAGGGAACACTGAAGCTTTCTTT	CASSFLSGNTEAFF
15	TRBJ2-7	-	-	TRBV6-1	TGTGCCAGCAGTGAACGGGCCTACAGCTCCTACGAGCAGTACTTC	CASSERAYSSYEQYF
15	TRBJ1-1	-	-	TRBV19	TGTGCCAGTAGTATAGTCCACAGGGAGAACACTGAAGCTTTCTTT	CASSIVHRENTEAFF
15	TRBJ2-1	TRBD2	once	TRBV5-1	TGCGCCAGCAGCTTGACTAGCGGGGCCTACAATGAGCAGTTCTTC	CASSLTSGAYNEQFF
12	TRBJ1-1	-	few	TRBV30	TGTGCCTGGGGCCCCATGAACACTGAAGCTTTCTTT	CAWGPMNTEAFF
12	TRBJ2-1	-	-	TRBV7-9	TGTGCCAGCAGCTTAGGTGACAATGAGCAGTTCTTC	CASSLGDNEQFF
13	TRBJ2-7	TRBD1	medium-sized	TRBV6-5	TGTGCCAGCAGCCGGACAGGGTCCCACGAGCAGTACTTC	CASSRTGSHEQYF
15	TRBJ2-1	-	-	TRBV19	TGTGCCAGTACCAGAAACCAAGGGACCCACAATGAGCAGTTCTTC	CASTRNQGTHNEQFF
14	TRBJ1-2	-	-	TRBV2	TGTGCCAGCAGTGAACGGAGGGGGTCGATGGGCTACACCTTC	CASSERRGSMGYTF
15	TRBJ2-1	TRBD1	-	TRBV7-8	TGTGCCAGCATTCCCGACAGGGGGGGCTACAATGAGCAGTTCTTC	CASIPDRGGYNEQFF
16	TRBJ2-1	TRBD1	-	TRBV6-1	TGTGCCAGCAGGGAACAGGGGGCGCGGTTACCGAATGAGCAGTTCTTC	CASREQGARLPNEQFF
14	TRBJ2-7	TRBD2	-	TRBV2	TGTGCCAGCAGTGAATCTAGCGGGAGCGGCGAGCAGTACTTC	CASSESSGSGEQYF
13	TRBJ1-5	-	-	TRBV28	TGTGCCAGCAGTTGGGGGTCCAGACAGCCCCAGCATTTT	CASSWGSRQPQHF
16	TRBJ2-1	TRBD2	-	TRBV4-1	TGCGCCAGCAGCCAAGGTCATAGCGGGAGAAACAATGAGCAGTTCTTC	CASSQGHSGRNNEQFF
17	TRBJ2-7	TRBD2	-	TRBV27	TGTGCCAGCAGTTTGGGTCCACGACTAGCGGGATCCTACGAGCAGTACTTC	CASSLGPRLAGSYEQYF